This is a list of T cell receptor beta chains from one sample in a study of T-cell memory formation after mild COVID-19. TCRdb passed the 5' RACE reads through MiXCR, listing each CDR3 protein once. Among 200,000 to 250,000 distinct CDR3 sequences listed, around 25% were seen once. The sample comprised PBMCs or a T cell subset sorted from them (not recorded which). The receptors come from an adult woman who had mild COVID-19 (a few samples of this study predate the infection). Cell type and time point are not known. Each CDR3 is given with its conserved first and last residue. The D gene is left open where the match is weak.

>TRBJ1-1|TRBV9|-
CASSIFSGFGTEAFF
>TRBJ2-3|TRBV6-2/TRBV6-3|TRBD2
CAIGLGATDTQYF
>TRBJ2-2|TRBV4-1|-
CASSQAEDTGELFF
>TRBJ2-7|TRBV5-4|TRBD1
CASSFGTVVGEQYF
>TRBJ2-7|TRBV4-2|TRBD2
CASSQDPGGPEEQYF
>TRBJ2-1|TRBV29-1|-
CSVERERSNEQFF
>TRBJ1-1|TRBV20-1|TRBD1
CSALQGGNTEAFF
>TRBJ2-7|TRBV18|-
CASSPDYSYEQYF
>TRBJ2-2|TRBV28|-
CASRYWQGYTGELFF
>TRBJ1-2|TRBV24-1|-
CATSSPTSSPGYTF
>TRBJ2-3|TRBV7-8|TRBD2
CASSAGSGGDRTDTQYF
>TRBJ1-4|TRBV5-4|-
CASSLDPGGLTNEKLFF
>TRBJ2-5|TRBV7-9|-
CATLRPGEETQYF
>TRBJ2-1|TRBV10-3|TRBD2
CAISEVQRGRAYNEQFF
>TRBJ2-1|TRBV12-3/TRBV12-4|TRBD1
CASSFRGQTNEQFF
>TRBJ2-2|TRBV9|-
CASSVVGTTGELFF
>TRBJ2-7|TRBV20-1|TRBD1
CSADPDRFHEQYF
>TRBJ1-1|TRBV12-3/TRBV12-4|-
CASSQDGPEAFF
>TRBJ2-6|TRBV7-2|-
CASSQGRTRGANVLTF
>TRBJ2-3|TRBV6-5|TRBD2
CASSSSGLAGSSTDTQYF
>TRBJ2-5|TRBV20-1|-
CSARGFQRPAPQETQYF
>TRBJ1-5|TRBV3-1|TRBD1
CASSQGRDRGRGSNQPQHF
>TRBJ2-1|TRBV3-1|TRBD2
CASSLQYLGTSNEQFF
>TRBJ2-2|TRBV7-2|-
CASKKGGQNTGELFF
>TRBJ2-7|TRBV29-1|TRBD2
CSVEDRLAGTYEQYF
>TRBJ2-5|TRBV20-1|TRBD2
CSAPTSGVQETQYF
>TRBJ2-3|TRBV29-1|TRBD2
CSVILAGLVDTQYF
>TRBJ2-2|TRBV15|-
CATSNREENTGELFF
>TRBJ2-7|TRBV24-1|-
CATTEERQGGYEQYF
>TRBJ2-1|TRBV5-1|TRBD1
CASMAGRGQYEQFF
>TRBJ1-1|TRBV5-1|-
CASNGVRGTEAFF
>TRBJ1-1|TRBV12-3/TRBV12-4|-
CASSFAGATEAFF
>TRBJ2-1|TRBV19|TRBD2
CASSIGSGSNEQFF
>TRBJ2-7|TRBV6-2/TRBV6-3|-
CASSQRYEQYF
>TRBJ2-1|TRBV27|-
CASSLSGRHEQFF
>TRBJ2-1|TRBV4-1|-
CASSQDSWQAYNEQFF
>TRBJ2-7|TRBV12-3/TRBV12-4|-
CASLAQGSSSEQYF
>TRBJ2-1|TRBV24-1|-
CATSDLYEGGLFMQFF
>TRBJ2-1|TRBV12-3/TRBV12-4|TRBD1
CASSPGGQQFF
>TRBJ1-5|TRBV27|TRBD1
CASSPGQRNQPQHF
>TRBJ1-2|TRBV6-5|-
CASSYGHPGYGYTF
>TRBJ2-7|TRBV3-1|-
CASSQGRGEQYF
>TRBJ2-5|TRBV10-3|-
CAISKQVLETQYF
>TRBJ1-6|TRBV15|TRBD1
CATSRGGQGARNSPLHF
>TRBJ1-1|TRBV29-1|-
CSVEWGLGTEAFF